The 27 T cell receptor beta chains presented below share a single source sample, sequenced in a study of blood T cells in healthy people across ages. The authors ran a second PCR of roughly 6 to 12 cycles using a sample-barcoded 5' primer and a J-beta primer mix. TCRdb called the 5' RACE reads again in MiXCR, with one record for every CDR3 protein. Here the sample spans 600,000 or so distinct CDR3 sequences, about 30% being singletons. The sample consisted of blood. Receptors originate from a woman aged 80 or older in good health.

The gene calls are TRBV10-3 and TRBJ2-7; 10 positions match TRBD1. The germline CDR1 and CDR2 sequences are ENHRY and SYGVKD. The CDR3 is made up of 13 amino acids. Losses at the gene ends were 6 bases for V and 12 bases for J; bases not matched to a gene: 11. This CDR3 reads CAIRGDRGYGRYF. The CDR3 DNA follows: TGTGCCATCAGGGGGGACAGGGGCTACGGGCGGTACTTC.

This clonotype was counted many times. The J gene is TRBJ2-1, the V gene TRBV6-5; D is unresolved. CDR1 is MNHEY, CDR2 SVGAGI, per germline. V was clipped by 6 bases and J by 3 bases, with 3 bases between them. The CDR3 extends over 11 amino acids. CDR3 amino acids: CASRRYNEQFF. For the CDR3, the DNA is TGTGCCAGCAGACGCTACAATGAGCAGTTCTTC.

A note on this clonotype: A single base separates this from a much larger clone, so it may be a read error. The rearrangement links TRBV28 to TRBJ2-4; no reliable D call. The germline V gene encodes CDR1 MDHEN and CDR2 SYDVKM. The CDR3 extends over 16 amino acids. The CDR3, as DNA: TGTGCCGGCAGCTGGACCCCCAAGGCGGCCAAAAACATTCAGTACTTC. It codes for CAGSWTPKAAKNIQYF.

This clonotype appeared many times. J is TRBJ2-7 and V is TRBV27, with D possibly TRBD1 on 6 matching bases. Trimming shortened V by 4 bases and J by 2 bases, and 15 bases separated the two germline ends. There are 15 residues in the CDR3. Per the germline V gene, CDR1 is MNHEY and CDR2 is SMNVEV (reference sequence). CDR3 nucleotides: TGTGCCAGCAGTTCGGGGTGGGACATTGCCTACGAGCAGTACTTC. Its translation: CASSSGWDIAYEQYF.

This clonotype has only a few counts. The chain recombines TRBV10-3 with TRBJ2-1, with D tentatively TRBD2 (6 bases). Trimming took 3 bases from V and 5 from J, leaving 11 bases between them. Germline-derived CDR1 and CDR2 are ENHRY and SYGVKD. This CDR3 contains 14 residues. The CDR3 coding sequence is TGTGCCATCAGTGAAGGGAGGATGGACAATGAGCAGTTCTTC. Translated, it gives CAISEGRMDNEQFF.

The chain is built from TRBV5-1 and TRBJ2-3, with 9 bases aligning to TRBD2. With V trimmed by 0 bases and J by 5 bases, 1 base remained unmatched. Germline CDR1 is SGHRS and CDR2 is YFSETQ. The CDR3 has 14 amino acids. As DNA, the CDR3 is TGCGCCAGCAGCTTGGAGCGGGAGGAAGATACGCAGTATTTT. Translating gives CASSLEREEDTQYF. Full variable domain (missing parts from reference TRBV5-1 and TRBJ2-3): KAGVTQTPRYLIKTRGQQVTLSCSPISGHRSVSWYQQTPGQGLQFLFEYFSETQRNKGNFPGRFSGRQFSNSRSEMNVSTLELGDSALYLCASSLEREEDTQYFGPGTRLTVL.

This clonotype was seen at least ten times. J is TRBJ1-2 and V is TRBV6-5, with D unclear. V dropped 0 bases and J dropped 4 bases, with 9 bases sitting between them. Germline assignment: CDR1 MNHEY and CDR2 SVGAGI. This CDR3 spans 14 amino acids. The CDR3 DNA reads TGTGCCAGCAGTTACTCGAGAGCGAGCTATGGCTACACCTTC. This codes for CASSYSRASYGYTF.

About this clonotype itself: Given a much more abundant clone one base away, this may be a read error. The CDR3 spells CASRQLGGGQTQFF. As DNA, the CDR3 is TGTGCCAGCAGACAATTGGGGGGCGGGCAGACCCAGTTCTTC. V is TRBV27 and J is TRBJ2-1; possibly TRBD1 or TRBD2 for D (6 bases each). The germline V gene encodes CDR1 MNHEY and CDR2 SMNVEV (reference sequence). V dropped 6 bases and J dropped 13 bases, with 22 bases sitting between them. The CDR3 spans 14 residues.

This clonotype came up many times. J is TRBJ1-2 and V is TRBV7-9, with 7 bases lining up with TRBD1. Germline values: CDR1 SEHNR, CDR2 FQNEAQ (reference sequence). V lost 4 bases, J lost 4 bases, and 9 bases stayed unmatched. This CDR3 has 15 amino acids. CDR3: CASSSPTGPSYGYTF. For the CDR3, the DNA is TGTGCCAGCAGCTCCCCGACAGGGCCCTCCTATGGCTACACCTTC.

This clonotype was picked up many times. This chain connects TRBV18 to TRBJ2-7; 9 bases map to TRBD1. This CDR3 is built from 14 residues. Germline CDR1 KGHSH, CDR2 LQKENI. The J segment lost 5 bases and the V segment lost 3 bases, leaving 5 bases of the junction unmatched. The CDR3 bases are TGTGCCAGCTCACCTGGGACAGGGAGAGACGAGCAGTACTTC. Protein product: CASSPGTGRDEQYF.

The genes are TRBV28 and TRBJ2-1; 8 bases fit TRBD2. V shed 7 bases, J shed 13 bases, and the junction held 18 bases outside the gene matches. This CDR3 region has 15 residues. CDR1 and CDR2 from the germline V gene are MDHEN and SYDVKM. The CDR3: CASISPGGGLGTQFF. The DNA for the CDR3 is TGTGCCAGCATTTCACCGGGCGGGGGGCTTGGGACCCAGTTCTTC.

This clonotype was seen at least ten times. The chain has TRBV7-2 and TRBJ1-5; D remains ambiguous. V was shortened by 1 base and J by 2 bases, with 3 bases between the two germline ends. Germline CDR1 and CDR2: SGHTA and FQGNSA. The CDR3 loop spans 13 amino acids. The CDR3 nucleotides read TGTGCCAGCAGCTTAGACCGCAATCAGCCCCAGCATTTT. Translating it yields CASSLDRNQPQHF.

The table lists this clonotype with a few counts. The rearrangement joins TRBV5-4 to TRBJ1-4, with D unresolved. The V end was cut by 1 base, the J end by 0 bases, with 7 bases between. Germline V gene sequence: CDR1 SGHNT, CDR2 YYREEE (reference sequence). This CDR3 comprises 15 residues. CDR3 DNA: TGTGCCAGCAGCTTGTACAGTACAACTAATGAAAAACTGTTTTTT. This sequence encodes CASSLYSTTNEKLFF.

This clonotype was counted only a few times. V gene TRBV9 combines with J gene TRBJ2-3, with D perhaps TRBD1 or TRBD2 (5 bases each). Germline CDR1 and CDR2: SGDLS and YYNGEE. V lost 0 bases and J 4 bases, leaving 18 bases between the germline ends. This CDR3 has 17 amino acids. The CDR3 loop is CASSVATGPRAADTQYF. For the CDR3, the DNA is TGTGCCAGCAGCGTAGCTACGGGGCCCCGTGCGGCAGATACGCAGTATTTT.

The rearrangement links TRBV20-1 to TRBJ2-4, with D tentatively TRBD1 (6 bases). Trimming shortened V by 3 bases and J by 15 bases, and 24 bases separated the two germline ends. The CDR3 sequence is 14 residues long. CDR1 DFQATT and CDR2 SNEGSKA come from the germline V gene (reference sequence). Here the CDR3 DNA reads TGCAGTGCTAGTGAGACAGGCCTTCAAGAGACCCGGTACTTC. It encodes CSASETGLQETRYF.

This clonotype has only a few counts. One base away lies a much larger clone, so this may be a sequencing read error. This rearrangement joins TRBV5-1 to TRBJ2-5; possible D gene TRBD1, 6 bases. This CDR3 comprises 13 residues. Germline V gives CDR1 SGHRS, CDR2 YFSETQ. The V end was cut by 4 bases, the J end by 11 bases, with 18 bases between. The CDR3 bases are TGCGCCAGCAGCCCTGTGGGGGACAATGAGCAGTACTTC. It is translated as CASSPVGDNEQYF.

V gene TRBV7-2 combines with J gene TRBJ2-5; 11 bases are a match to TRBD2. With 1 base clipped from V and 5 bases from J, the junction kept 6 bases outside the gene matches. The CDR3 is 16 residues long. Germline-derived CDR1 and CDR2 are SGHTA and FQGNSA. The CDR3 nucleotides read TGTGCCAGCAGCTTAGGTGGTAGCGGGGGGGGGGAGACCCAGTACTTC. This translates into CASSLGGSGGGETQYF. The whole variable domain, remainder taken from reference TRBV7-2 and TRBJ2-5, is GAGVSQSPSNKVTEKGKDVELRCDPISGHTALYWYRQSLGQGLEFLIYFQGNSAPDKSGLPSDRFSAERTGGSVSTLTIQRTQQEDSAVYLCASSLGGSGGGETQYFGPGTRLLVL.

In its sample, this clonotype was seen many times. The chain's CDR3 is CASSLMSASGGLSSYEQYF. Written as DNA, the CDR3 is TGTGCCAGCAGCTTAATGTCGGCTAGCGGGGGGCTTAGCTCCTACGAGCAGTACTTC. The rearrangement uses TRBV7-6 and TRBJ2-7; 11 bases line up with TRBD2. This CDR3 contains 19 residues. CDR1 is SGHVS, CDR2 FNYEAQ, per germline. The trim removed 2 bases at V and 0 bases at J, leaving 12 bases unmatched.

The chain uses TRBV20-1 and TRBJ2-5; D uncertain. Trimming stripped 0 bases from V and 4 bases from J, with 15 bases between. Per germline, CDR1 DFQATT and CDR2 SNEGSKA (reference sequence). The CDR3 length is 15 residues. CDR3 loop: CSARDILSVRETQYF. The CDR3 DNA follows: TGCAGTGCTAGAGATATTTTGTCAGTCCGAGAGACCCAGTACTTC.

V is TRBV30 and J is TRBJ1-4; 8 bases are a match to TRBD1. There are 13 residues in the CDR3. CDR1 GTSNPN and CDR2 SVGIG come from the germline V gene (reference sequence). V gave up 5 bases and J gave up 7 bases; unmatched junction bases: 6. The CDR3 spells CAWRQGIGEKLFF. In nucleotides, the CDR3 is TGTGCCTGGCGACAGGGGATAGGTGAAAAACTGTTTTTT.

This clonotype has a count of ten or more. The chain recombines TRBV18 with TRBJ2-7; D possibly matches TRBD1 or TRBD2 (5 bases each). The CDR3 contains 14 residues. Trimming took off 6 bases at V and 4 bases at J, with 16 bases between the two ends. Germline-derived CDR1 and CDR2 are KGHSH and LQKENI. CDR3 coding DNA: TGTGCCAGCTCCGCCGCCGGGACCAATTACGAGCAGTACTTC. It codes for CASSAAGTNYEQYF.

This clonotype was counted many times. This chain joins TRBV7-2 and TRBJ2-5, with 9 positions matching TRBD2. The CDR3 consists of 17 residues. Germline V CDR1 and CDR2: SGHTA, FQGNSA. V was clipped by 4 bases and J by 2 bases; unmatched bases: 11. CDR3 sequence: CASSSRRSGGSQETQYF. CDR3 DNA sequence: TGTGCCAGCAGCTCAAGGCGTAGCGGGGGAAGTCAAGAGACCCAGTACTTC.

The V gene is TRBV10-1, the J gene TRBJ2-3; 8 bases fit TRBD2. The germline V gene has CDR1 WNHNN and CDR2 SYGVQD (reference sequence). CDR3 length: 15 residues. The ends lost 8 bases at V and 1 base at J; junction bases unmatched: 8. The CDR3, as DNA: TGCGCCAGCCAAAAAGCGGGAGACGGCACAGATACGCAGTATTTT. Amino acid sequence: CASQKAGDGTDTQYF.

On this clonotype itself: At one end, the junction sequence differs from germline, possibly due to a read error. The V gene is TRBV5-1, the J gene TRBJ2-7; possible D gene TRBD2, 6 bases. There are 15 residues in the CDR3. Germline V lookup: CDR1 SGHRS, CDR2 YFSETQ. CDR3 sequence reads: CTSSYRGTGISEQYF. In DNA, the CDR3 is TGCACCAGCAGCTACCGGGGGACGGGGATTTCCGAGCAGTACTTC. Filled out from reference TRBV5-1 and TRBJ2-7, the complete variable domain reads KAGVTQTPRYLIKTRGQQVTLSCSPISGHRSVSWYQQTPGQGLQFLFEYFSETQRNKGNFPGRFSGRQFSNSRSEMNVSTLELGDSALYLCTSSYRGTGISEQYFGPGTRLTVT.

The CDR3 nucleotides are TGTGCCTGGAGTCAGCCTACGGGGCTTGAAGCTTTCTTT. Translating it yields CAWSQPTGLEAFF. The rearrangement links TRBV30 to TRBJ1-1, with a tentative D call TRBD1 (5 bases). The CDR3 length is 13 residues. Germline values: CDR1 GTSNPN, CDR2 SVGIG (reference sequence). The V gene lost 2 bases and the J gene lost 7 bases, with 14 bases spanning the gap.

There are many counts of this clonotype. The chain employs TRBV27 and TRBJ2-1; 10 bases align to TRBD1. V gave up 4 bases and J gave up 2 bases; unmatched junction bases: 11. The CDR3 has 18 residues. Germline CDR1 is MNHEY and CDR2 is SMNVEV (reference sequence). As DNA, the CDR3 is TGTGCCAGCAGTTCCGACAGGGGGCGAGGAATCCCCTACAATGAGCAGTTCTTC. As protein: CASSSDRGRGIPYNEQFF.

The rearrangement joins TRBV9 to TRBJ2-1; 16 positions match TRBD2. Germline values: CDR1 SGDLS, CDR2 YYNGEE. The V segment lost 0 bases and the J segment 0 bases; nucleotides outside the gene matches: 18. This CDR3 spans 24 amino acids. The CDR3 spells CASSVGVGGAPGLAGGSSYNEQFF. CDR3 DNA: TGTGCCAGCAGCGTAGGAGTGGGGGGGGCTCCGGGACTAGCGGGGGGGAGCTCCTACAATGAGCAGTTCTTC. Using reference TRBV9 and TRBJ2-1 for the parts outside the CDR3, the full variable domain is DSGVTQTPKHLITATGQRVTLRCSPRSGDLSVYWYQQSLDQGLQFLIQYYNGEERAKGNILERFSAQQFPDLHSELNLSSLELGDSALYFCASSVGVGGAPGLAGGSSYNEQFFGPGTRLTVL.